The 30 T cell receptor beta chains reported below all come from one sample, sequenced in a study of T cell repertoires in cytomegalovirus infection. A single record per CDR3 protein comes from TCRdb applying MiXCR to the reads. The sample contains roughly 720,000 distinct CDR3 sequences, 35% of which appear only once. Sequenced: PBMCs. The source of these receptors is a human donor in good health (CMV status not recorded). Some clones in this sample may be carry-over from other donors' samples.

In this sample, this clonotype turned up a few times. The genes are TRBV7-6 and TRBJ2-7; 8 bases are shared with TRBD2. The trim removed 3 bases at V and 7 bases at J, leaving 11 bases unmatched. Germline CDR1 SGHVS, CDR2 FNYEAQ. This CDR3 is 15 amino acids long. The CDR3 DNA is TGTGCCAGCAGCTTTTCGCGGGAGGCCCTCGGGGAGCAGTACTTC. This translates into CASSFSREALGEQYF.

This chain joins TRBV27 and TRBJ2-7; D is possibly TRBD2 (5 bases). This CDR3 comprises 20 residues. Germline V CDR1 and CDR2: MNHEY, SMNVEV (reference sequence). V dropped 5 bases and J dropped 6 bases, with 35 bases sitting between them. CDR3 protein: CASSLTLPIFTDSVIGEQYF. The CDR3 bases are TGTGCCAGCAGTCTGACCCTCCCTATTTTTACGGATAGCGTCATCGGCGAGCAGTACTTC.

This clonotype has just a few counts. The CDR3 region is CASSLETAYNEQFF. CDR3 bases: TGTGCCAGCAGCTTGGAGACAGCATACAATGAGCAGTTCTTC. J is TRBJ2-1 and V is TRBV7-9; D is possibly TRBD1 (5 bases). This CDR3 has 14 amino acids. The germline CDR1 and CDR2 sequences are SEHNR and FQNEAQ (reference sequence). Deletions cut 3 bases from V and 4 bases from J, with 10 bases between.

The table lists this clonotype with a few counts. This rearrangement joins TRBV15 to TRBJ2-3; 9 bases align to TRBD2. Trimming removed 6 bases from V and 0 bases from J; junction bases left unmatched: 4. This CDR3 is 15 amino acids long. The germline gives CDR1 LNHNV, CDR2 YYDKDF (reference sequence). Here the CDR3 reads CATRTSGTSTDTQYF. DNA of the CDR3: TGTGCCACCAGGACTAGCGGTACTAGCACAGATACGCAGTATTTT.

This clonotype turned up a few times. The chain is built from TRBV28 and TRBJ2-4; weak D call: TRBD2 (5 bases). Germline assignment: CDR1 MDHEN and CDR2 SYDVKM. The V end was cut by 7 bases, the J end by 0 bases, with 13 bases between. This CDR3 comprises 15 residues. The CDR3 region has the DNA TGTGCCAGCAACTCGGGATCGATAGCCAAAAACATTCAGTACTTC. It yields the protein CASNSGSIAKNIQYF.

This clonotype was detected a few times. V and J are TRBV7-9 and TRBJ1-1, with D possibly TRBD1 on 5 matching bases. Germline V gives CDR1 SEHNR, CDR2 FQNEAQ (reference sequence). Trimming cost V 5 bases and J 8 bases, with 18 bases left between them. The CDR3 runs 14 residues. This CDR3 reads CASSRSGPQIEAFF. The CDR3 region has the DNA TGTGCCAGCAGCCGCTCGGGACCCCAAATAGAAGCTTTCTTT.

The gene calls are TRBV11-2 and TRBJ2-6; TRBD2 matches 8 bases. This CDR3 region has 15 residues. The ends lost 7 bases at V and 4 bases at J; junction bases unmatched: 6. Germline V gene data show CDR1 as SGHAT and CDR2 as FQNNGV. CDR3 region: CASTGSGKGANVLTF. The CDR3 DNA reads as TGTGCCAGCACCGGTAGCGGGAAAGGGGCCAACGTCCTGACTTTC.

This clonotype was seen repeatedly, ten times or more. V usage is TRBV19 and J usage is TRBJ1-4; possibly TRBD1 for D (5 bases). The CDR3 spans 13 residues. V lost 3 bases and J lost 10, with 12 bases in between. Germline assignment: CDR1 LNHDA and CDR2 SQIVND (reference sequence). The DNA for the CDR3 is TGTGCCAGTAGTATCTCCGGGACGCGAAAACTGTTTTTT. It encodes CASSISGTRKLFF. Full variable domain (rest looked up from reference TRBV19 and TRBJ1-4): DGGITQSPKYLFRKEGQNVTLSCEQNLNHDAMYWYRQDPGQGLRLIYYSQIVNDFQKGDIAEGYSVSREKKESFPLTVTSAQKNPTAFYLCASSISGTRKLFFGSGTQLSVL.

This clonotype was seen only a few times. The V gene is TRBV28, the J gene TRBJ1-5, with D possibly being TRBD1 (5 bases). In germline, CDR1 is MDHEN, CDR2 SYDVKM. Trimming removed 6 bases at V and 1 base at J, with 10 bases between. This CDR3 comprises 14 residues. CDR3 sequence (DNA): TGTGCCAGCAGGGGGACTTTGAGCAATCAGCCCCAGCATTTT. Amino acid sequence: CASRGTLSNQPQHF. Based on the CDR3 plus reference TRBV28 and TRBJ1-5, the full variable domain is DVKVTQSSRYLVKRTGEKVFLECVQDMDHENMFWYRQDPGLGLRLIYFSYDVKMKEKGDIPEGYSVSREKKERFSLILESASTNQTSMYLCASRGTLSNQPQHFGDGTRLSIL.

This clonotype appeared a few times. The rearrangement uses TRBV27 and TRBJ2-3; a weak D match, TRBD1 (5 bases). Trimming removed 5 bases at V and 2 bases at J, with 17 bases between. This CDR3 region has 16 residues. In germline, CDR1 is MNHEY, CDR2 SMNVEV (reference sequence). Here the CDR3 reads CASSPRRVGDTDTQYF. CDR3 in DNA: TGTGCCAGCAGTCCCCGCAGGGTAGGGGACACAGATACGCAGTATTTT.

The chain combines TRBV7-9 with TRBJ2-1; possible D gene TRBD2, 5 bases. The V end lost 3 bases, the J end lost 0 bases, and 9 bases lay between the germline ends. The germline V gene encodes CDR1 SEHNR and CDR2 FQNEAQ (reference sequence). The CDR3 runs 15 residues. The CDR3 spells CASSFPGISYNEQFF. CDR3 bases: TGTGCCAGCAGCTTCCCCGGGATCTCCTACAATGAGCAGTTCTTC.

The rearrangement uses TRBV28 and TRBJ1-1; possible D gene TRBD1, 6 bases. V dropped 1 base and J dropped 4 bases, with 13 bases sitting between them. The CDR3 is 15 residues long. In germline, CDR1 is MDHEN, CDR2 SYDVKM. The CDR3 DNA reads as TGTGCCAGCAGTTTATTTGGGTCAGGGGCCACTGAAGCTTTCTTT. Its protein product is CASSLFGSGATEAFF.

The V call is TRBV28, the J call TRBJ2-4; TRBD1 matches at 12 bases. Germline CDR1 MDHEN, CDR2 SYDVKM. The ends lost 10 bases at V and 3 bases at J; junction bases unmatched: 7. The CDR3 runs to 15 residues. This CDR3 reads CATGTGGVGKNIQYF. CDR3 DNA: TGTGCCACCGGGACAGGGGGCGTCGGCAAAAACATTCAGTACTTC.

Only a few counts were recorded for this clonotype. The rearrangement links TRBV12-3 or TRBV12-4 to TRBJ1-1; 8 positions match TRBD1. The CDR3 length is 15 residues. With V trimmed by 6 bases and J by 3 bases, 9 bases remained unmatched. CDR3 DNA: TGTGCCAGCAGGCGCCAGGGGGCTCGGGACACTGAAGCTTTCTTT. Translation: CASRRQGARDTEAFF.

There are many counts of this clonotype. The chain joins TRBV19 to TRBJ1-1, with D perhaps matching TRBD1 (6 bases). The CDR3 runs to 11 residues. Between the trimmed V and J ends, which lost 7 bases and 6 bases, there was a span of 9 bases. The germline gives CDR1 LNHDA, CDR2 SQIVND (reference sequence). CDR3 DNA sequence: TGTGCCAGTATTTGGGGGCCTGAAGCTTTCTTT. This translates into CASIWGPEAFF.

The chain couples TRBV28 to TRBJ2-2; 7 nucleotides align to TRBD2. The CDR3 loop spans 19 amino acids. Per the germline V gene, CDR1 is MDHEN and CDR2 is SYDVKM. V shed 5 bases and J 3 bases; nucleotides not matched to a gene: 18. DNA of the CDR3: TGTGCCAGCAGTCCTGAAGTACCAGATCGGGGGGTGGACACCGGGGAGCTGTTTTTT. It translates to CASSPEVPDRGVDTGELFF.

This clonotype has just a few counts. The rearrangement joins TRBV19 to TRBJ2-1; D might be TRBD2 (6 bases). Trimming removed 3 bases at V and 4 bases at J, with 19 bases between. This CDR3 has 17 amino acids. Germline CDR1 reads LNHDA; CDR2 reads SQIVND (reference sequence). The CDR3 nucleotides read TGTGCCAGTAGTATCGTTCCTAGCGCATGGGGATACAATGAGCAGTTCTTC. It specifies CASSIVPSAWGYNEQFF.

This chain uses TRBV28 with TRBJ2-5, with unresolved D. Germline values: CDR1 MDHEN, CDR2 SYDVKM. The germline V and J ends were trimmed by 6 bases and 4 bases, with 15 bases remaining between them. The CDR3 is 14 residues long. The chain's CDR3 is CASSMDGVLETQYF. The CDR3 DNA is TGTGCCAGCAGCATGGATGGGGTTTTAGAGACCCAGTACTTC.

The table lists this clonotype with a count of one. V usage is TRBV4-1 and J usage is TRBJ2-6; the D is unclear. Between the trimmed V and J ends, which lost 0 bases and 1 base, there was a span of 10 bases. Per the germline V gene, CDR1 is MGHRA and CDR2 is YSYEKL. This CDR3 is 17 amino acids long. In DNA, the CDR3 is TGCGCCAGCAGCCAAGATATACAACCTTCTGGGGCCAACGTCCTGACTTTC. It codes for CASSQDIQPSGANVLTF.

The chain has TRBV18 and TRBJ1-1; weak D call: TRBD1 (6 bases). Germline-derived CDR1 and CDR2 are KGHSH and LQKENI. V lost 7 bases and J 5 bases, leaving 23 bases between the germline ends. This CDR3 region has 16 residues. CDR3 amino acids: CASFFTTVQGGTEAFF. The CDR3 bases are TGTGCCAGCTTCTTCACGACTGTACAGGGAGGGACTGAAGCTTTCTTT.

This rearrangement joins TRBV29-1 to TRBJ1-5, with D possibly being TRBD1 (5 bases). This CDR3 contains 12 residues. Trimming stripped 4 bases from V and 6 bases from J, with 10 bases between. The germline V gene has CDR1 SQVTM and CDR2 ANQGSEA. CDR3 nucleotide sequence: TGCAGCGTTGGGGGGGTCGGTCAGCCCCAGCATTTT. Its translation is CSVGGVGQPQHF.

This clonotype was seen at least ten times. J is TRBJ2-5 and V is TRBV7-2; D tentatively fits TRBD1 or TRBD2 (5 bases each). CDR1 is SGHTA, CDR2 FQGNSA, per germline. This CDR3 has 13 residues. Trimming pared 0 bases from V and 9 bases from J, leaving 11 bases between. In DNA, the CDR3 is TGTGCCAGCAGCTTAGCGGGGGTTTTAGCCCAGTACTTC. Translating it yields CASSLAGVLAQYF.

This clonotype was found many times. CDR3 coding DNA: TGTGCCAGCAGTTTCGGGAAGACCCAGTACTTC. Translating gives CASSFGKTQYF. The rearrangement links TRBV28 to TRBJ2-5; D is perhaps TRBD2 (5 bases). The CDR3 runs 11 residues. The V gene's germline CDR1 is MDHEN and CDR2 SYDVKM. Trimming pared 3 bases from V and 6 bases from J, leaving 5 bases between.

This clonotype was found a few times. This chain joins TRBV2 and TRBJ1-2; possibly TRBD1 for D (5 bases). CDR3 length: 12 residues. Trimming cost V 7 bases and J 4 bases, with 10 bases left between them. Germline values: CDR1 SNHLY, CDR2 FYNNEI. The CDR3 reads CASTRRGYGYTF. CDR3 DNA sequence: TGTGCCAGCACCCGGAGGGGCTATGGCTACACCTTC.

This clonotype has just one count. A clone one base away is much larger, so this may be a read error. The gene calls are TRBV5-3 and TRBJ2-1; TRBD1 matches at 8 bases. TRBV5-3 falls under the ORF class, with uncertain function. CDR3 length: 16 amino acids. The V and J ends lost 1 base and 10 bases, in that order; junction bases with no gene match: 13. The DNA of the CDR3 is TGTGCCAGAAGCTTGAGCCGGGACAGGTGGCTCCGAGAGCAGTTCTTC. Translating it yields CARSLSRDRWLREQFF.

The CDR3 DNA follows: TGTGCCAGCAGTCCGGGACGTGCGAACTACGAGCAGTACTTC. Its translation is CASSPGRANYEQYF. This rearrangement joins TRBV28 to TRBJ2-7, with D perhaps being TRBD1 or TRBD2 (5 bases each). CDR3 size: 14 residues. V lost 5 bases, J lost 3 bases, and 14 bases lay in between. Germline CDR1 reads MDHEN; CDR2 reads SYDVKM.

The chain has TRBV5-6 and TRBJ1-1, with TRBD1 as a possible D gene (5 bases). The germline V gene has CDR1 SGHDT and CDR2 YYEEEE. CDR3 length equals 16 residues. V was clipped by 5 bases and J by 0 bases, with 17 bases between them. The CDR3 reads CASRFRLTDLNTEAFF. The CDR3 nucleotides read TGTGCCAGCAGGTTCCGGCTGACAGACCTGAACACTGAAGCTTTCTTT.

The chain employs TRBV28 and TRBJ2-1, with 7 nucleotides matching TRBD1. The CDR3 contains 13 residues. The trim removed 7 bases at V and 8 bases at J, leaving 8 bases unmatched. The germline gives CDR1 MDHEN, CDR2 SYDVKM. CDR3 DNA sequence: TGTGCCAGCATATCCAGGGGGACAGATGAGCAGTTCTTC. It translates to CASISRGTDEQFF.

This chain connects TRBV19 to TRBJ2-7; 7 nucleotides align to TRBD2. This CDR3 is built from 14 residues. The V and J ends lost 5 bases and 3 bases, in that order; junction bases with no gene match: 7. Germline V gene data show CDR1 as LNHDA and CDR2 as SQIVND (reference sequence). CDR3 sequence reads: CASSVGTIDYEQYF. As DNA, the CDR3 is TGTGCCAGTAGTGTCGGGACTATCGACTACGAGCAGTACTTC.

This clonotype has only a few counts. CDR3 in DNA: TGTGGCTCGAAGTTCGGTACTGAAGCTTTCTTT. Protein sequence: CGSKFGTEAFF. The genes are TRBV28 and TRBJ1-1; D unresolved. This CDR3 has 11 residues. Germline-derived CDR1 and CDR2 are MDHEN and SYDVKM.